These 26 T cell receptor beta chains share one sample of origin, sequenced in a study of control samples from healthy donors and cancer patients. The method was immunoSEQ multiplex PCR; TCRdb's version includes in-frame clones alone and lacks a portion of them. The sample holds about 120,000 clones, roughly 90% seen once. Input material: blood. These receptors were obtained from a man aged 45-65 years in good health.

This rearrangement joins TRBV20-1 to TRBJ1-4, with 7 bases lining up with TRBD1. The trim removed 3 bases at V and 7 bases at J, leaving 11 bases unmatched. CDR1 DFQATT and CDR2 SNEGSKA come from the germline V gene (reference sequence). The CDR3 runs 15 residues. The CDR3 nucleotides are TGCAGTGCTAGTGACAGGGAAGGCTTAGGTGAAAAACTGTTTTTT. Amino acids: CSASDREGLGEKLFF.

V usage is TRBV9 and J usage is TRBJ1-1; a possible D gene is TRBD1 (6 bases). The CDR3 contains 13 residues. Germline V gives CDR1 SGDLS, CDR2 YYNGEE. V lost 3 bases, J lost 8 bases, and 14 bases lay in between. CDR3 bases: TGTGCCAGCAGCGACGGAGGGGGGACAGAAGCTTTCTTT. Amino acid sequence: CASSDGGGTEAFF.

The chain links TRBV2 to TRBJ1-5, with D uncertain. CDR3 length equals 15 residues. CDR1 is SNHLY and CDR2 is FYNNEI in the germline V gene. The V and J ends lost 3 bases and 3 bases respectively, with 12 bases between them. The CDR3 loop is CASSETGRSNQPQHF. DNA for the CDR3: TGTGCCAGCAGTGAGACCGGCAGGTCCAATCAGCCCCAGCATTTT.

The chain is built from TRBV9 and TRBJ1-6; 7 nucleotides align to TRBD1. CDR1 and CDR2 (germline): SGDLS, YYNGEE. V shed 0 bases and J 7 bases; nucleotides not matched to a gene: 4. The CDR3 extends over 15 amino acids. The CDR3 DNA follows: TGTGCCAGCAGCGTAGCCGGGACAGAAAATTCACCCCTCCACTTT. Its protein is CASSVAGTENSPLHF.

Here the CDR3 reads CASSQKGRDTIYF. CDR3 nucleotides: TGCGCCAGCAGCCAAAAGGGTCGGGACACCATATATTTT. This rearrangement joins TRBV4-1 to TRBJ1-3; no definite D call. Per germline, CDR1 MGHRA and CDR2 YSYEKL. The CDR3 consists of 13 residues. The V end was cut by 2 bases, the J end by 8 bases, with 10 bases between.

This chain uses TRBV6-6 with TRBJ1-5; tentatively, D is TRBD1 (6 bases). In germline, CDR1 is MNHNY, CDR2 SVGAGI (reference sequence). The V end lost 8 bases, the J end lost 0 bases, and 17 bases lay between the germline ends. This CDR3 region has 16 residues. CDR3 in DNA: TGTGCCAGCCTCCCATGGGGGCACTATAGCAATCAGCCCCAGCATTTT. Encoded protein: CASLPWGHYSNQPQHF.

The rearrangement joins TRBV2 to TRBJ1-4; TRBD1 matches at 7 bases. Germline CDR1 reads SNHLY; CDR2 reads FYNNEI. The trim removed 11 bases at V and 0 bases at J, leaving 12 bases unmatched. The CDR3 runs 16 residues. CDR3 in amino acids: CAGGYRGPATNEKLFF. The CDR3 region has the DNA TGTGCCGGCGGTTACAGGGGCCCTGCAACTAATGAAAAACTGTTTTTT. Together with reference TRBV2 and TRBJ1-4, the CDR3 gives the full variable domain: EPEVTQTPSHQVTQMGQEVILRCVPISNHLYFYWYRQILGQKVEFLVSFYNNEISEKSEIFDDQFSVERPDGSNFTLKIRSTKLEDSAMYFCAGGYRGPATNEKLFFGSGTQLSVL.

This clone was recorded once. This chain connects TRBV10-3 to TRBJ1-1, with 9 bases lining up with TRBD1. This CDR3 comprises 15 residues. In germline, CDR1 is ENHRY, CDR2 SYGVKD. Trimming removed 2 bases from V and 2 bases from J; junction bases left unmatched: 3. CDR3 region: CAISEMGQGNTEAFF. The CDR3 DNA is TGTGCCATCAGTGAGATGGGACAGGGTAACACTGAAGCTTTCTTT.

The rearrangement uses TRBV10-3 and TRBJ2-7; no clear D. V was clipped by 2 bases and J by 4 bases, with 9 bases between them. Per the germline V gene, CDR1 is ENHRY and CDR2 is SYGVKD. The CDR3 is 13 amino acids. The CDR3 protein is CAISEPPGYEQYF. CDR3 DNA: TGTGCCATCAGTGAGCCCCCGGGTTACGAGCAGTACTTC.

This clone appeared once. This chain connects TRBV6-5 to TRBJ1-2; TRBD1 matches at 10 bases. Germline values: CDR1 MNHEY, CDR2 SVGAGI. The CDR3 is made up of 14 amino acids. With 4 bases clipped from V and 8 bases from J, the junction kept 7 bases outside the gene matches. This CDR3 is CASSSLGQGSGYTF. CDR3 sequence (DNA): TGTGCCAGCAGTTCCCTGGGACAGGGGAGCGGCTACACCTTC.

The chain is built from TRBV18 and TRBJ1-1; 11 positions agree with TRBD1. Germline V gene data show CDR1 as KGHSH and CDR2 as LQKENI. CDR3 length: 16 residues. The V gene end was trimmed by 5 bases and the J gene end by 0 bases; junction bases not matched to a gene: 5. The CDR3: CASSSGQGGMNTEAFF. The CDR3 nucleotides read TGTGCCAGCTCATCGGGACAGGGGGGGATGAACACTGAAGCTTTCTTT.

The genes are TRBV19 and TRBJ1-1; no definite D call. The CDR3 consists of 13 residues. Germline V gene sequence: CDR1 LNHDA, CDR2 SQIVND (reference sequence). Trimming pared 0 bases from V and 8 bases from J, leaving 10 bases between. The CDR3 bases are TGTGCCAGTAGTATAGATCGAGGAGCCGAAGCTTTCTTT. Amino acid sequence: CASSIDRGAEAFF. Drawing the rest from reference TRBV19 and TRBJ1-1, the complete variable domain is DGGITQSPKYLFRKEGQNVTLSCEQNLNHDAMYWYRQDPGQGLRLIYYSQIVNDFQKGDIAEGYSVSREKKESFPLTVTSAQKNPTAFYLCASSIDRGAEAFFGQGTRLTVV.

The J gene is TRBJ2-4, the V gene TRBV5-1; 15 bases are a match to TRBD2. This CDR3 spans 18 amino acids. Germline lookup yields CDR1 SGHRS and CDR2 YFSETQ. Losses at the gene ends were 4 bases for V and 3 bases for J; bases not matched to a gene: 8. CDR3 DNA: TGCGCCAGCAGCCTTGGACTAGCGGGGGGGCCGAGCAAAAACATTCAGTACTTC. It codes for CASSLGLAGGPSKNIQYF.

This chain links TRBV24-1 with TRBJ2-7; the match to TRBD1 covers 10 bases. The germline gives CDR1 KGHDR, CDR2 SFDVKD. The CDR3 loop spans 15 amino acids. Trimming removed 2 bases from V and 2 bases from J; junction bases left unmatched: 2. The CDR3 sequence is CATSDSGTGAYEQYF. The CDR3 DNA reads as TGTGCCACCAGTGATTCCGGGACAGGGGCCTACGAGCAGTACTTC.

This clone was seen only once. The gene calls are TRBV7-2 and TRBJ2-3, with TRBD1 matching over 8 bases. V was clipped by 2 bases and J by 6 bases; unmatched bases: 7. This CDR3 spans 15 amino acids. Germline CDR1 and CDR2: SGHTA and FQGNSA. In DNA form, the CDR3 reads TGTGCCAGCAGCTTACAGGGGGCTCAGGGGGATACGCAGTATTTT. Translating gives CASSLQGAQGDTQYF.

This sequence joins TRBV10-3 and TRBJ1-2; 9 bases agree with TRBD1. Unmatched junction bases numbered 9, after V lost 2 bases and J lost 5 bases. This CDR3 has 16 residues. Germline V gene sequence: CDR1 ENHRY, CDR2 SYGVKD. CDR3 DNA sequence: TGTGCCATCAGTGAGGGGACAGGGCCGGTCTTATATGGCTACACCTTC. It specifies CAISEGTGPVLYGYTF.

This rearrangement joins TRBV4-2 to TRBJ1-2; possible D gene TRBD1, 6 bases. CDR1 is LGHNA and CDR2 is YNFKEQ in the germline V gene. This CDR3 is built from 16 residues. The V and J ends lost 3 bases and 0 bases respectively, with 14 bases between them. In DNA form, the CDR3 reads TGTGCCAGCAGCCAGGAAACACAGGGTACTAACTATGGCTACACCTTC. Translating it yields CASSQETQGTNYGYTF.

The chain couples TRBV19 to TRBJ2-3; 9 bases are shared with TRBD1. Germline loops: CDR1 LNHDA, CDR2 SQIVND (reference sequence). The CDR3 covers 16 residues. The junction had 6 bases not matched to a gene; V was cut back by 2 bases and J by 3 bases. The DNA of the CDR3 is TGTGCCAGTAGTATATCACGGACAGGGGTTACAGATACGCAGTATTTT. Its translation is CASSISRTGVTDTQYF.

This clone was picked up a small number of times. The chain combines TRBV6-5 with TRBJ1-1; tentative D call: TRBD1 (6 bases). Germline lookup yields CDR1 MNHEY and CDR2 SVGAGI. The germline V and J ends were trimmed by 7 bases and 0 bases, with 9 bases remaining between them. The CDR3 is made up of 13 amino acids. CDR3 sequence: CASNTGLNTEAFF. The CDR3 DNA sequence: TGTGCCAGCAATACAGGGCTGAACACTGAAGCTTTCTTT.

This chain uses TRBV5-1 with TRBJ2-3; D is uncertain. The CDR3 is made up of 12 amino acids. Germline V gene lookup returns CDR1 SGHRS and CDR2 YFSETQ. V was shortened by 2 bases and J by 2 bases, with 3 bases between the two germline ends. CDR3 amino acids: CASSFTTDTQYF. The CDR3 bases are TGCGCCAGCAGCTTCACCACAGATACGCAGTATTTT.

The chain has TRBV4-1 and TRBJ2-7, with 10 bases lining up with TRBD2. CDR1 MGHRA and CDR2 YSYEKL come from the germline V gene. J gave up 3 bases and V 5 bases, and 13 bases lay outside the gene matches. This CDR3 is built from 17 residues. CDR3: CASSSSPPSGGDYEQYF. The DNA of the CDR3 is TGCGCCAGCAGCAGTTCCCCCCCGAGCGGGGGGGACTACGAGCAGTACTTC.

The rearrangement joins TRBV7-8 to TRBJ1-2, with D perhaps matching TRBD1 (5 bases). Trimming pared 6 bases from V and 4 bases from J, leaving 18 bases between. The CDR3 loop spans 15 amino acids. Germline CDR1 and CDR2: SGHVS and FQNEAQ. In nucleotides, the CDR3 is TGTGCCAGCAGTCCCATGGGACTAACGATCTATGGCTACACCTTC. Amino acid sequence: CASSPMGLTIYGYTF.

The chain links TRBV7-2 to TRBJ1-2; 7 bases are shared with TRBD1. The CDR3 extends over 17 amino acids. The J segment lost 0 bases and the V segment lost 2 bases, leaving 9 bases of the junction unmatched. CDR1 is SGHTA and CDR2 is FQGNSA in the germline V gene. CDR3 in DNA: TGTGCCAGCAGCTTAAACTTCGGGACAGTAACTAACTATGGCTACACCTTC. As protein: CASSLNFGTVTNYGYTF.

Written as DNA, the CDR3 is TGTGCCAGCAGCGTCCTCCCTCAGGGGGCGGGTCTGAACAATGAGCAGTTCTTC. This encodes CASSVLPQGAGLNNEQFF. The gene calls are TRBV9 and TRBJ2-1; 8 positions match TRBD1. The junction had 15 bases not matched to a gene; V was cut back by 2 bases and J by 5 bases. Germline CDR1 and CDR2: SGDLS and YYNGEE. The CDR3 has 18 amino acids.

Points on this clone: The same CDR3 also results from other DNA sequences found in this sample. The chain uses TRBV18 and TRBJ2-5; D gene ambiguous. This CDR3 spans 11 amino acids. The V gene lost 2 bases and the J gene lost 3 bases, with 1 base spanning the gap. The germline V gene encodes CDR1 KGHSH and CDR2 LQKENI. CDR3 bases: TGTGCCAGCTCACCAGAAGAGACCCAGTACTTC. Translation: CASSPEETQYF.

The chain links TRBV2 to TRBJ1-1; 9 bases line up with TRBD1. The CDR3 covers 17 residues. Germline loops: CDR1 SNHLY, CDR2 FYNNEI. With V trimmed by 6 bases and J by 0 bases, 11 bases remained unmatched. The chain's CDR3 is CASRRAGTGTMNTEAFF. CDR3 DNA sequence: TGTGCCAGCAGGAGGGCCGGGACAGGGACAATGAACACTGAAGCTTTCTTT. The full variable domain, rest sourced from reference TRBV2 and TRBJ1-1, is EPEVTQTPSHQVTQMGQEVILRCVPISNHLYFYWYRQILGQKVEFLVSFYNNEISEKSEIFDDQFSVERPDGSNFTLKIRSTKLEDSAMYFCASRRAGTGTMNTEAFFGQGTRLTVV.